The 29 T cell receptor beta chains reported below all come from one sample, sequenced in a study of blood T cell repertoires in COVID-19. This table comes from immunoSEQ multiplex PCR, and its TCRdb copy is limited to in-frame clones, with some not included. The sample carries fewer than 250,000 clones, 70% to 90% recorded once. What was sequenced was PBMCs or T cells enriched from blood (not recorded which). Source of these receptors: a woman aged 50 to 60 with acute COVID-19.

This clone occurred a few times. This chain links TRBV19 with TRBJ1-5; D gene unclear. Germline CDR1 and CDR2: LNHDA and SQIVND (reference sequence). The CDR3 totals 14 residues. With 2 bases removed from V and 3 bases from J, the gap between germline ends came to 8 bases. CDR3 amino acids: CASSISTPNQPQHF. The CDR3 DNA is TGTGCCAGTAGTATAAGCACGCCCAATCAGCCCCAGCATTTT.

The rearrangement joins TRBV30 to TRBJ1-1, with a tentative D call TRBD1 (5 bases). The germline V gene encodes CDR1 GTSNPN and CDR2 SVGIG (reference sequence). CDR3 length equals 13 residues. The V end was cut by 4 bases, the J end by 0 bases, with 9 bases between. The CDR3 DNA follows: TGTGCCTGGATGGACAAGCTGAACACTGAAGCTTTCTTT. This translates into CAWMDKLNTEAFF.

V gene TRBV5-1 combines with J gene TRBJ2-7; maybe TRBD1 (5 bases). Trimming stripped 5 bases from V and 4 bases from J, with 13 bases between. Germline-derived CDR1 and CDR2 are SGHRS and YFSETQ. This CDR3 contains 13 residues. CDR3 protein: CASSSNQGYEQYF. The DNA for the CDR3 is TGCGCCAGCAGTTCTAATCAGGGTTACGAGCAGTACTTC.

In DNA, the CDR3 is TGCGCCAGCAGCCGAGACACTCCTAGCACAGATACGCAGTATTTT. This encodes CASSRDTPSTDTQYF. V gene TRBV4-3 combines with J gene TRBJ2-3; D unclear. The CDR3 is 15 amino acids. Per germline, CDR1 LGHNA and CDR2 YSLEER. V was shortened by 4 bases and J by 0 bases, with 11 bases between the two germline ends.

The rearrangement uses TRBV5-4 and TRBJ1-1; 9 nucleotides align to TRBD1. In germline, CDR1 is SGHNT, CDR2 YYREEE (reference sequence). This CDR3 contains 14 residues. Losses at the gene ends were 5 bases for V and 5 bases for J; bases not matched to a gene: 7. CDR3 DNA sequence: TGTGCCAGCAGAATACAGGGGGCGGGGACTGAAGCTTTCTTT. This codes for CASRIQGAGTEAFF. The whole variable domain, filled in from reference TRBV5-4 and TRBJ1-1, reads ETGVTQSPTHLIKTRGQQVTLRCSSQSGHNTVSWYQQALGQGPQFIFQYYREEENGRGNFPPRFSGLQFPNYSSELNVNALELDDSALYLCASRIQGAGTEAFFGQGTRLTVV.

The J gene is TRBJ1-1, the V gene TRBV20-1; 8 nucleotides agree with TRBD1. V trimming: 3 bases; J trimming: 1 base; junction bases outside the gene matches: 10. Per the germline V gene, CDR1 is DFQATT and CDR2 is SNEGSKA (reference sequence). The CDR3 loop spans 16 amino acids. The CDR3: CSASLGQGYGNTEAFF. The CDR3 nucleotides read TGCAGTGCTAGTCTAGGACAGGGATATGGGAACACTGAAGCTTTCTTT.

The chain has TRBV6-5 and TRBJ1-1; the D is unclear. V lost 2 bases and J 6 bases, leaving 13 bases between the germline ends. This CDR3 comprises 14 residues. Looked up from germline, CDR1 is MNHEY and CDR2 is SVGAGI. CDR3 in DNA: TGTGCCAGCAGTTACACTCCCCTAAGCCCTGAAGCTTTCTTT. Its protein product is CASSYTPLSPEAFF.

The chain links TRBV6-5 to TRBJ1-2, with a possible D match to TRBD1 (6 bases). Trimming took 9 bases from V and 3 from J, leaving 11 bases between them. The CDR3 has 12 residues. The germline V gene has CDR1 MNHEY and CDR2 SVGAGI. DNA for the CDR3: TGTGCCAGTAGGGGGGGGGACTATGGCTACACCTTC. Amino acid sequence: CASRGGDYGYTF.

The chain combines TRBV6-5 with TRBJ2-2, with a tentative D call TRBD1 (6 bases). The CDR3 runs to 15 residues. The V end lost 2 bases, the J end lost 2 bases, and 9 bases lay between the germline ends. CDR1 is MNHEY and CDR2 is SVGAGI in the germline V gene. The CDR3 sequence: CASSYRGGNTGELFF. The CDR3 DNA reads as TGTGCCAGCAGTTACAGAGGGGGAAACACCGGGGAGCTGTTTTTT.

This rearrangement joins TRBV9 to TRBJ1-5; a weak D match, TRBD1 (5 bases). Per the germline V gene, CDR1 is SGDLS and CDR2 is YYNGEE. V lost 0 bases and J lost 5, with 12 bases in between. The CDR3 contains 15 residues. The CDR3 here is CASSVGGAGDQPQHF. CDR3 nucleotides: TGTGCCAGCAGCGTAGGCGGGGCGGGCGATCAGCCCCAGCATTTT.

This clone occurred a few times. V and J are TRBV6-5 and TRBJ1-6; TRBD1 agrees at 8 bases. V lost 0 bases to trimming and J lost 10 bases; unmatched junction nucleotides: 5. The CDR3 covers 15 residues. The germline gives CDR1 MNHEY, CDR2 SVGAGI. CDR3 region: CASSYSTGVASPLHF. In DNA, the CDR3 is TGTGCCAGCAGTTACTCGACAGGGGTAGCGTCACCCCTCCACTTT.

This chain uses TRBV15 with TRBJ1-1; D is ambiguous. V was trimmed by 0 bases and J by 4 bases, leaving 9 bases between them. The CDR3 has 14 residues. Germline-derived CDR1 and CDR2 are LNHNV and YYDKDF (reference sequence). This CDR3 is CATSRDSSGTEAFF. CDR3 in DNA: TGTGCCACCAGCAGAGATAGTTCGGGCACTGAAGCTTTCTTT.

The CDR3 nucleotides are TGTGCCAGCAGCTGGAACCGGGGCTACGAGCAGTACTTC. Encoded protein: CASSWNRGYEQYF. The V and J genes are TRBV13 and TRBJ2-7; D may be TRBD2 (5 bases). Germline V CDR1 and CDR2: PRHDT, FYEKMQ (reference sequence). The CDR3 consists of 13 residues. V was cut by 4 bases and J by 3 bases, with 10 bases left in between.

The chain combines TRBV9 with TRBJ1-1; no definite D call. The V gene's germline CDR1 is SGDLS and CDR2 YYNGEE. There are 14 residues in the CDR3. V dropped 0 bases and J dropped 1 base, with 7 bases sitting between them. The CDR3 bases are TGTGCCAGCAGCGTAGAGCCTAAGAACACTGAAGCTTTCTTT. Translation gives CASSVEPKNTEAFF.

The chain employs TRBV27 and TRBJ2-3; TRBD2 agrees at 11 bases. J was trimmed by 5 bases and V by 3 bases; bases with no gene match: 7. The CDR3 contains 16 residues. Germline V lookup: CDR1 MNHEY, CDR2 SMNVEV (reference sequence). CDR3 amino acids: CASSLRLAGSRDTQYF. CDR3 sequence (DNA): TGTGCCAGCAGTTTGAGACTAGCGGGGTCCAGAGATACGCAGTATTTT.

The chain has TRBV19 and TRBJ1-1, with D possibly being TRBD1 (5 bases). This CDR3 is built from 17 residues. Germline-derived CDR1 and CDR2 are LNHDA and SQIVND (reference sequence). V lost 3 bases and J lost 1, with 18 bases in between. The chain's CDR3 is CASSISGGFGGNTEAFF. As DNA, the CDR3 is TGTGCCAGTAGTATTTCTGGTGGTTTCGGGGGGAACACTGAAGCTTTCTTT.

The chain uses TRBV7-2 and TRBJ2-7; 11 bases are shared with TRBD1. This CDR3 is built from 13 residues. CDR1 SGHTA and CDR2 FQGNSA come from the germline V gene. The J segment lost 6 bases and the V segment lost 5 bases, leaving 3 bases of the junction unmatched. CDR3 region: CASSPGTGGEQYF. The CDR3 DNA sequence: TGTGCCAGCAGCCCGGGGACAGGGGGCGAGCAGTACTTC.

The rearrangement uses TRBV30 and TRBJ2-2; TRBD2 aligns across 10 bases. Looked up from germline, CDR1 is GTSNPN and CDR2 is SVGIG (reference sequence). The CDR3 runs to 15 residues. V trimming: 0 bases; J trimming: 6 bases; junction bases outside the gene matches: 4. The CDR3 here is CAWSVAGGPPGELFF. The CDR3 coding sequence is TGTGCCTGGAGTGTAGCGGGGGGGCCACCCGGGGAGCTGTTTTTT. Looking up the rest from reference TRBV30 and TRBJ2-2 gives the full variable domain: SQTIHQWPATLVQPVGSPLSLECTVEGTSNPNLYWYRQAAGRGLQLLFYSVGIGQISSEVPQNLSASRPQDRQFILSSKKLLLSDSGFYLCAWSVAGGPPGELFFGEGSRLTVL.

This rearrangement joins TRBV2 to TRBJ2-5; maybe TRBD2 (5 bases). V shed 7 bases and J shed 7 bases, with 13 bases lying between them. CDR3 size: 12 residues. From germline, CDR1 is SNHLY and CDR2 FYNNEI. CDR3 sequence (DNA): TGTGCCAGCAAGTCGGAGGACGCGACCCAGTACTTC. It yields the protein CASKSEDATQYF.

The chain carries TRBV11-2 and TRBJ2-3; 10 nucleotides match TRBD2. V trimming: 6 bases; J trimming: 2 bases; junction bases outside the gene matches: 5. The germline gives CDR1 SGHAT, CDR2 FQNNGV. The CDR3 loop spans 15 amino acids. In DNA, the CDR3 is TGTGCCAGCAGAGCTAGCGGGGGCTACACAGATACGCAGTATTTT. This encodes CASRASGGYTDTQYF.

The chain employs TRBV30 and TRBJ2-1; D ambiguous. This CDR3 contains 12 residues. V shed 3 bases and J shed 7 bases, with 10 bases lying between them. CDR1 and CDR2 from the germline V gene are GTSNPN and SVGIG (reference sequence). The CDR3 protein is CAWRRGRNEQFF. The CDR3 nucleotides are TGTGCCTGGAGGAGAGGAAGGAATGAGCAGTTCTTC. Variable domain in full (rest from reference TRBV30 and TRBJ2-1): SQTIHQWPATLVQPVGSPLSLECTVEGTSNPNLYWYRQAAGRGLQLLFYSVGIGQISSEVPQNLSASRPQDRQFILSSKKLLLSDSGFYLCAWRRGRNEQFFGPGTRLTVL.

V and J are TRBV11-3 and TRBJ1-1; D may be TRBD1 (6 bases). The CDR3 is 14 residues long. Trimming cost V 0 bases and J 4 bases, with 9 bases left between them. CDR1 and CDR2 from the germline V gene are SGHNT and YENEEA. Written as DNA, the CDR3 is TGTGCCAGCAGCTTAGACGCAGGGGCCACTGAAGCTTTCTTT. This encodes CASSLDAGATEAFF. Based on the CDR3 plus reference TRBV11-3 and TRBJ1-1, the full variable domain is EAGVVQSPRYKIIEKKQPVAFWCNPISGHNTLYWYLQNLGQGPELLIRYENEEAVDDSQLPKDRFSAERLKGVDSTLKIQPAELGDSAVYLCASSLDAGATEAFFGQGTRLTVV.

CDR3 DNA sequence: TGTGCCAGCAGCTTAGTCGGGGGTAACACAGATACGCAGTATTTT. Its translation: CASSLVGGNTDTQYF. The chain joins TRBV11-1 to TRBJ2-3, with TRBD2 as a possible D gene (6 bases). The length of the CDR3 is 15 residues. Germline CDR1 and CDR2: SGHAT and FQDESV (reference sequence). V shed 1 base and J shed 2 bases, with 10 bases lying between them.

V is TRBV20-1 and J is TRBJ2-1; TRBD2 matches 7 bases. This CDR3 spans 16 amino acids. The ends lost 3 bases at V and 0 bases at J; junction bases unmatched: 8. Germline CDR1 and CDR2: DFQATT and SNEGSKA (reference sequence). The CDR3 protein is CSASALGGISYNEQFF. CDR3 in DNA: TGCAGTGCTAGTGCGCTCGGGGGGATCTCCTACAATGAGCAGTTCTTC.

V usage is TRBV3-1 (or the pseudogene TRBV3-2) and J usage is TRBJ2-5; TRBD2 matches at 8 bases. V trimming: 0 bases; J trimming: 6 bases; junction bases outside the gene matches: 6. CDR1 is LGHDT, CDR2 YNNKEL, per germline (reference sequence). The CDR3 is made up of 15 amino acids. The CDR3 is CASSQDLTSVKTQYF. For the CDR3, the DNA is TGTGCCAGCAGCCAAGACCTGACTAGCGTGAAGACCCAGTACTTC.

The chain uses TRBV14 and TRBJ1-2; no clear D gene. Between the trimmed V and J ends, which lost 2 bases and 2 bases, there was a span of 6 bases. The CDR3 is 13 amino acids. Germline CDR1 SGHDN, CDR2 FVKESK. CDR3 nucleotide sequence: TGTGCCAGCAGCCAAATCACAAACTATGGCTACACCTTC. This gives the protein CASSQITNYGYTF.

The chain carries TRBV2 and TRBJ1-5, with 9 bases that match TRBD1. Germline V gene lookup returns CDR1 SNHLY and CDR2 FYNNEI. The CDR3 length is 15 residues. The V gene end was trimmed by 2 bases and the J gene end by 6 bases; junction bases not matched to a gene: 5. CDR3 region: CASSERQGGSQPQHF. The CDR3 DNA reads TGTGCCAGCAGTGAACGACAGGGGGGCAGTCAGCCCCAGCATTTT.

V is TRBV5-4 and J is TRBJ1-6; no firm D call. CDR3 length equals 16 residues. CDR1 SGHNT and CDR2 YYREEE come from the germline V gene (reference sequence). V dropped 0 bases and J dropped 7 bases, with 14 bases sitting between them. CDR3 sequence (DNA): TGTGCCAGCAGCTTGGAAAGCCGGGGTCCCAATTCACCCCTCCACTTT. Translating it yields CASSLESRGPNSPLHF. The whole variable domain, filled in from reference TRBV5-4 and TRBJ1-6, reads ETGVTQSPTHLIKTRGQQVTLRCSSQSGHNTVSWYQQALGQGPQFIFQYYREEENGRGNFPPRFSGLQFPNYSSELNVNALELDDSALYLCASSLESRGPNSPLHFGNGTRLTVT.

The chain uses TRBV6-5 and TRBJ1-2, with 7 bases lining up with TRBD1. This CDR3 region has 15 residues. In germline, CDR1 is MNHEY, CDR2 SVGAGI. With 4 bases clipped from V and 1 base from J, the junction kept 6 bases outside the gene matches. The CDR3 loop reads CASSSKGADNYGYTF. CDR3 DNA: TGTGCCAGCAGTTCAAAGGGGGCGGATAACTATGGCTACACCTTC.